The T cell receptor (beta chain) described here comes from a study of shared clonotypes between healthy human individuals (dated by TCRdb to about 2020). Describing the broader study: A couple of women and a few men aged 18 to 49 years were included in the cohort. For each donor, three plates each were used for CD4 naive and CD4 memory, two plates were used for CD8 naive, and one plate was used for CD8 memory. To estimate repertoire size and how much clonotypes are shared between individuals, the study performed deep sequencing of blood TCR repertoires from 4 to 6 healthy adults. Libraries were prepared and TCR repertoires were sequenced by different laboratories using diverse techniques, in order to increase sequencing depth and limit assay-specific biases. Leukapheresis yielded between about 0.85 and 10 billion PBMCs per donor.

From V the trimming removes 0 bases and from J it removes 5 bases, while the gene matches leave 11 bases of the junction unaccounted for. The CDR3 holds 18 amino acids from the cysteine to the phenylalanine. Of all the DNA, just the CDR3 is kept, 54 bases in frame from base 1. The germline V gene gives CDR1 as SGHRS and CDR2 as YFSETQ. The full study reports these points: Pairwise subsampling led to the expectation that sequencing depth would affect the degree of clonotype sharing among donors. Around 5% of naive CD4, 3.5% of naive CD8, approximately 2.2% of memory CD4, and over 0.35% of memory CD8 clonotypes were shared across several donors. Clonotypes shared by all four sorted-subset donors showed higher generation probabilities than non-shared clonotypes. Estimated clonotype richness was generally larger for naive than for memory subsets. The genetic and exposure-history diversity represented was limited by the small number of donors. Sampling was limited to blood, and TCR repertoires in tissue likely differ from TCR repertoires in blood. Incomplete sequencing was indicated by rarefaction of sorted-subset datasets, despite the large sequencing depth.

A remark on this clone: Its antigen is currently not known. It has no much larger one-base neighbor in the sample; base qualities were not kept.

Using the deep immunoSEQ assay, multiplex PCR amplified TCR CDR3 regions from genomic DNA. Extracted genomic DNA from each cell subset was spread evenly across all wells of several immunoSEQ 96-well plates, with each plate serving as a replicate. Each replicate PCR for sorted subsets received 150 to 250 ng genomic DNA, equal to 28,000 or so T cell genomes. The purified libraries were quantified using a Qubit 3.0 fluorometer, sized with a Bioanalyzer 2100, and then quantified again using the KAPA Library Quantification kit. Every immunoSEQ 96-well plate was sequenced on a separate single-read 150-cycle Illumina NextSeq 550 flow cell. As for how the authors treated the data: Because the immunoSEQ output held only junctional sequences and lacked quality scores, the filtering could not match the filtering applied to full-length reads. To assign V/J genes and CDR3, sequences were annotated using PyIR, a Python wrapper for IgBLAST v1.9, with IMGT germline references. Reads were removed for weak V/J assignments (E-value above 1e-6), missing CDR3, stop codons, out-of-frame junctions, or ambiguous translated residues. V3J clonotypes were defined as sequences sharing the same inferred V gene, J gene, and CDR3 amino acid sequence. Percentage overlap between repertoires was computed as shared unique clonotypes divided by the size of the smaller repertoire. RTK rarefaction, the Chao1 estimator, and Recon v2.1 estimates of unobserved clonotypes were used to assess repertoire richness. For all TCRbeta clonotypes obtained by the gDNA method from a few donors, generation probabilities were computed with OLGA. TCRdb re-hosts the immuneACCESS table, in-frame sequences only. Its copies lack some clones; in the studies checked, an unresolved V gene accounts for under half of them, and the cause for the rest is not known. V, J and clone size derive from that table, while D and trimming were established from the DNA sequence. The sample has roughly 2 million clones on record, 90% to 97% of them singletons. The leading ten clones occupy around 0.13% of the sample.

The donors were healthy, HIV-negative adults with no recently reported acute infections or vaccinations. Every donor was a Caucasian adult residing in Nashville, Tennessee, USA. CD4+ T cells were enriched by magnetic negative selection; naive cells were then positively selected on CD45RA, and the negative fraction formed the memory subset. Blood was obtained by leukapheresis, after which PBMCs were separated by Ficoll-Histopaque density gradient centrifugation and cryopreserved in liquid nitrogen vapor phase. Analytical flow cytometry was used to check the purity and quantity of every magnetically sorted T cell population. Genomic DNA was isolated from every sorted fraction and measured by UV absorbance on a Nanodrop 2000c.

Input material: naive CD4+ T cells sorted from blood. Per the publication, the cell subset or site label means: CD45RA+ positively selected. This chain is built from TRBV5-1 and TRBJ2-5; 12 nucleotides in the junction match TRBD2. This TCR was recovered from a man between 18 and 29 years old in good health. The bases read TGCGCCAGCAGCTTGGCTAGGACTAGCGGGGAAGTCACGGAGACCCAGTACTTC. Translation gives CASSLARTSGEVTETQYF.